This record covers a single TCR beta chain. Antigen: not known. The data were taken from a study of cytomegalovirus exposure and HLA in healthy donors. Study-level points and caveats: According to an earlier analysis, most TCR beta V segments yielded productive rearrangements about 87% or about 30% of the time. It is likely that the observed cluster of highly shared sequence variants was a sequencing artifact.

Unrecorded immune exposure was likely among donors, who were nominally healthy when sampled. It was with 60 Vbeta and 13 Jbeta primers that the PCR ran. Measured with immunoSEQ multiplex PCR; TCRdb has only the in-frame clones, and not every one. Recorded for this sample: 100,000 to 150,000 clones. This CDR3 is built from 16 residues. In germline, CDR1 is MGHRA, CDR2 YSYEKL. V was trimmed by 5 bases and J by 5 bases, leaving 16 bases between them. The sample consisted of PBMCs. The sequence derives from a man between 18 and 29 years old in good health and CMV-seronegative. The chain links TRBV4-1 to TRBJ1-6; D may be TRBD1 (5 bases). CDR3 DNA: TGCGCCAGCAGCGCCCGAACTGGACAAAATAATTCACCCCTCCACTTT. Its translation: CASSARTGQNNSPLHF.